What follows describes a single T cell receptor (beta chain). Its antigen is unidentified. The CDR3 is 14 residues long. The germline V and J ends were trimmed by 1 base and 8 bases, with 12 bases remaining between them. Germline-derived CDR1 and CDR2 are LGHNA and YNFKEQ. The protocol was immunoSEQ multiplex PCR, while the TCRdb copy is restricted to in-frame clones and leaves out a portion. The sample includes about 30,000 clones, around 67% of them seen just once. The sample originates from a study of early stage breast cancer tumors. Study in general: ER+/PR+/HER2- status applied to about 70% of the 16 invasive breast tumors. Invasive lobular carcinomas made up four of 12 ER+/PR+/HER2- tumors. General observations from the study: In about 85% of the 16 patients, blood comparison separated tumor from normal breast.

This receptor was obtained from a person in their thirties with breast cancer. Material for sequencing was breast tumor tissue. V usage is TRBV4-2 and J usage is TRBJ2-1; possible D gene TRBD1, 5 bases. The CDR3 DNA reads as TGTGCCAGCAGCCAAGGGGGCCTACTCGATGAGCAGTTCTTC. Its protein product is CASSQGGLLDEQFF.